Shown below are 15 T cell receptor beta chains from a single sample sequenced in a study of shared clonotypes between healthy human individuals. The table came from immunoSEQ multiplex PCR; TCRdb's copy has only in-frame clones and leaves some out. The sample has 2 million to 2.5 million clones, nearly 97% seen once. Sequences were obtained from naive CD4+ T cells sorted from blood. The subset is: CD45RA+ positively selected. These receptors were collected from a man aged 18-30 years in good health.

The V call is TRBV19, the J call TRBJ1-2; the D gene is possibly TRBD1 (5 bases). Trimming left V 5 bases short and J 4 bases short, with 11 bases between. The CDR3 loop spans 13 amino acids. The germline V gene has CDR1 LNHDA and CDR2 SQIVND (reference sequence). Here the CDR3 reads CASSQDTRYGYTF. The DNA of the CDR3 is TGTGCCAGTAGTCAGGACACCCGCTATGGCTACACCTTC.

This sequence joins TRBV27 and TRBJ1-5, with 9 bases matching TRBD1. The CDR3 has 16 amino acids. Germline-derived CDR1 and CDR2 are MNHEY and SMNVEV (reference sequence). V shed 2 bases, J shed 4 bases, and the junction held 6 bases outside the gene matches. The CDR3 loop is CASSLRATGGNQPQHF. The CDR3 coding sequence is TGTGCCAGCAGTTTACGCGCGACAGGGGGGAATCAGCCCCAGCATTTT.

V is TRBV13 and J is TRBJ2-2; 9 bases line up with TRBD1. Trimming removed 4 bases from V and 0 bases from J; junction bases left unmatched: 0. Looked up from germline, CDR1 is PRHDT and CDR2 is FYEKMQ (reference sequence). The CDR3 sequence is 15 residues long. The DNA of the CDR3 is TGTGCCAGCAGCTGGGACAGGGCGAACACCGGGGAGCTGTTTTTT. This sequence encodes CASSWDRANTGELFF. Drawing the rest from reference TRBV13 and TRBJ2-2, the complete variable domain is AAGVIQSPRHLIKEKRETATLKCYPIPRHDTVYWYQQGPGQDPQFLISFYEKMQSDKGSIPDRFSAQQFSDYHSELNMSSLELGDSALYFCASSWDRANTGELFFGEGSRLTVL.

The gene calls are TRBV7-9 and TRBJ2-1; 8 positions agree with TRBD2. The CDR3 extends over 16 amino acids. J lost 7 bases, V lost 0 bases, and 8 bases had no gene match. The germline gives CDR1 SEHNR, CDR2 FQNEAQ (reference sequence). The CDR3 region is CASSLAGTSRGNEQFF. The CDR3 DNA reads TGTGCCAGCAGCTTAGCGGGGACTAGTCGGGGGAATGAGCAGTTCTTC.

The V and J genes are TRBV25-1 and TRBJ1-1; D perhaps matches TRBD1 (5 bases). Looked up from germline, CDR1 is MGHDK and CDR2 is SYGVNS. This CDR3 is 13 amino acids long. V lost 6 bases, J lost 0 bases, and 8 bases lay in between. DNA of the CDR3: TGTGCCAGCAGGCCGGGACTGAACACTGAAGCTTTCTTT. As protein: CASRPGLNTEAFF.

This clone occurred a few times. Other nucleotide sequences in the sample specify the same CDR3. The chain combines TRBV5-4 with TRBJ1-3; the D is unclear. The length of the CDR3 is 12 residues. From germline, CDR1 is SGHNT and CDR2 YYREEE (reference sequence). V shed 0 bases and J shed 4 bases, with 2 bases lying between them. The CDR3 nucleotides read TGTGCCAGCAGCTTGGACGGAAACACCATATATTTT. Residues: CASSLDGNTIYF. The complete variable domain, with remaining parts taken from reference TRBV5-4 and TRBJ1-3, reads ETGVTQSPTHLIKTRGQQVTLRCSSQSGHNTVSWYQQALGQGPQFIFQYYREEENGRGNFPPRFSGLQFPNYSSELNVNALELDDSALYLCASSLDGNTIYFGEGSWLTVV.

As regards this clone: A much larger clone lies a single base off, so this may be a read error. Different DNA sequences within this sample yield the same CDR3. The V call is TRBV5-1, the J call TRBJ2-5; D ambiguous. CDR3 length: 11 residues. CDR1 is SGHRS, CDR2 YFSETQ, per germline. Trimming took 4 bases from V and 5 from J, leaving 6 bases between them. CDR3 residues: CASSVEETQYF. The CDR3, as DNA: TGCGCCAGCAGCGTGGAGGAGACCCAGTACTTC.

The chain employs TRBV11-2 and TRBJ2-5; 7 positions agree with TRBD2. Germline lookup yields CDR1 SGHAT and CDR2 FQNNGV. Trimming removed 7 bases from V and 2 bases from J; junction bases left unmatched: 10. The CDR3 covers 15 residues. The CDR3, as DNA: TGTGCCAGCACCATGGGGGAGGGGAGGCAAGAGACCCAGTACTTC. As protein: CASTMGEGRQETQYF.

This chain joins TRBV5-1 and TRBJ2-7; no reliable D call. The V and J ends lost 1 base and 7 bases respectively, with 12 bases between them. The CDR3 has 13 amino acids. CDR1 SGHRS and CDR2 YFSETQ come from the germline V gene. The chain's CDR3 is CASSLRMEGEQYF. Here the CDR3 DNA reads TGCGCCAGCAGCTTGAGGATGGAAGGAGAGCAGTACTTC.

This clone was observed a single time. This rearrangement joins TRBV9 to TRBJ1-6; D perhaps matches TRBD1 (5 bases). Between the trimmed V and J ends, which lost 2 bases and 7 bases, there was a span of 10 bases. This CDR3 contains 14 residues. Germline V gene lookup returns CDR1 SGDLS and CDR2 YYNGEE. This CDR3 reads CASSVGTENSPLHF. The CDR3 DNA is TGTGCCAGCAGCGTTGGGACGGAAAATTCACCCCTCCACTTT.

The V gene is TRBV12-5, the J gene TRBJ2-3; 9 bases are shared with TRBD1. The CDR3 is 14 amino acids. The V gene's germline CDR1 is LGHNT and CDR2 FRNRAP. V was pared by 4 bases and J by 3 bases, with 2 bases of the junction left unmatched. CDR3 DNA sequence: TGTGCTAGTGGTTCGGGGACAGGGACAGATACGCAGTATTTT. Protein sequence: CASGSGTGTDTQYF.

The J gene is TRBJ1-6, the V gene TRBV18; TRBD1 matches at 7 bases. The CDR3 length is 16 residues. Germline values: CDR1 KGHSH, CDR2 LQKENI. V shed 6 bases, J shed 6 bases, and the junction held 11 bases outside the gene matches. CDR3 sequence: CASSYSAGGTNSPLHF. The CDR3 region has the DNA TGTGCCAGCTCTTATTCCGCAGGGGGAACTAATTCACCCCTCCACTTT.

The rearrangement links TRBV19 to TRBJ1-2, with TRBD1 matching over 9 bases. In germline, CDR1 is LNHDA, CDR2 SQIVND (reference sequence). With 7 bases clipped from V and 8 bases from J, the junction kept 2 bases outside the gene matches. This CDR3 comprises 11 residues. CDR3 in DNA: TGTGCCAGTAAGACAGGGGGAGGCTACACCTTC. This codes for CASKTGGGYTF.

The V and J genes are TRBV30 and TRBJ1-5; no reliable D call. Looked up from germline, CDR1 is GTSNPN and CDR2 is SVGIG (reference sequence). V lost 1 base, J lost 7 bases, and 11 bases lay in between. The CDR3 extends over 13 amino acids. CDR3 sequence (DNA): TGTGCCTGGAGTGGCGGGGTCGGGCAGCCCCAGCATTTT. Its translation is CAWSGGVGQPQHF. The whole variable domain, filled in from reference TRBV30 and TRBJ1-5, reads SQTIHQWPATLVQPVGSPLSLECTVEGTSNPNLYWYRQAAGRGLQLLFYSVGIGQISSEVPQNLSASRPQDRQFILSSKKLLLSDSGFYLCAWSGGVGQPQHFGDGTRLSIL.

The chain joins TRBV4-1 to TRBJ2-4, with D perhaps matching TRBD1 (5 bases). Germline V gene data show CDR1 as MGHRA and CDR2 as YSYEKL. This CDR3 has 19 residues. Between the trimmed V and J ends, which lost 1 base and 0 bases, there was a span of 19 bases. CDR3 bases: TGCGCCAGCAGCCAAGTATTCGGTAGACAGAAGCTAGCCAAAAACATTCAGTACTTC. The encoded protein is CASSQVFGRQKLAKNIQYF.